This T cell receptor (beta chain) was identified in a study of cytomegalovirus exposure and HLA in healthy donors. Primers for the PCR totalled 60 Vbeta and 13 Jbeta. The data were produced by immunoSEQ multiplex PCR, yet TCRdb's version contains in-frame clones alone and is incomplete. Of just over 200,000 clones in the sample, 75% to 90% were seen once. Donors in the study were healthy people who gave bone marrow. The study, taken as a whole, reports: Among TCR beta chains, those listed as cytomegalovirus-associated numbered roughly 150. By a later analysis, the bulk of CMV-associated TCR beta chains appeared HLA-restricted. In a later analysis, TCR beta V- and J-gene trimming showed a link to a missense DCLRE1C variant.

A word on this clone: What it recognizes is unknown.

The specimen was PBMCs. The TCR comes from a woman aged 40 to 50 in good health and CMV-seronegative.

The CDR3 sequence is CAWTGPGDRYGYTF. For the CDR3, the DNA is TGTGCCTGGACCGGACCGGGGGATCGCTATGGCTACACCTTC. The chain employs TRBV30 and TRBJ1-2, with D maybe TRBD1 (5 bases). This CDR3 contains 14 residues. V was pared by 4 bases and J by 4 bases, with 16 bases between. The germline V gene encodes CDR1 GTSNPN and CDR2 SVGIG (reference sequence).